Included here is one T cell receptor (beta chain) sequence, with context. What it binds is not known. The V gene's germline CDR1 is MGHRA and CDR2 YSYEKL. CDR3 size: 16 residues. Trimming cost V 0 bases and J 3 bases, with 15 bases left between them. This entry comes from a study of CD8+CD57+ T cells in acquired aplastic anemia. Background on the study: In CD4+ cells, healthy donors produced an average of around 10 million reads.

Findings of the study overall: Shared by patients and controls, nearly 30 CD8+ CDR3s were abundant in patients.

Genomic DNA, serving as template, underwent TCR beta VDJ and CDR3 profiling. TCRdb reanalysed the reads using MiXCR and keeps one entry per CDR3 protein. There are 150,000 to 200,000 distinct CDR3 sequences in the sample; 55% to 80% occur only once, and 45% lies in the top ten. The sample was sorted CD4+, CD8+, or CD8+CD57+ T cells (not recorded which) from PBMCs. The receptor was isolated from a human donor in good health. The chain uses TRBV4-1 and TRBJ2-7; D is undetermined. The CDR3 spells CASSQDPDGLDYEQYF. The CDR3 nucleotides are TGCGCCAGCAGCCAAGACCCGGACGGGCTAGACTACGAGCAGTACTTC.